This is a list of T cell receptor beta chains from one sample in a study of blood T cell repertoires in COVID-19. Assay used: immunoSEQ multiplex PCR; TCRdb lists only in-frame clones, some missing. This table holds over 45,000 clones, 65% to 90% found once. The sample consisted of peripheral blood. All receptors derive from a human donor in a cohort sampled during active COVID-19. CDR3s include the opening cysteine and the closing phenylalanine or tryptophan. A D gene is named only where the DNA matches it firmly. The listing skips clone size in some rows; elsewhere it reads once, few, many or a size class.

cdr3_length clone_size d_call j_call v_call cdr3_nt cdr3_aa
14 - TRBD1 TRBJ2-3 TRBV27 TGTGCCAGCAGTCCTGACAGGGCCACAGATACGCAGTATTTT CASSPDRATDTQYF
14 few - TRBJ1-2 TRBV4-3 TGCGCCAGCAGCCAAGTTTTGGCAGGCAGGGGCTACACCTTC CASSQVLAGRGYTF
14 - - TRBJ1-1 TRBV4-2 TGTGCCAGCAGCCACCCGACAGGGAACACTGAAGCTTTCTTT CASSHPTGNTEAFF
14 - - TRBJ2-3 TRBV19 TGTGCCAGTAGTATAGGACAAGACACAGATACGCAGTATTTT CASSIGQDTDTQYF
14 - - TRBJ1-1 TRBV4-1 TGCGCCAGCAGCTATCAGGCGGGAAACACTGAAGCTTTCTTT CASSYQAGNTEAFF
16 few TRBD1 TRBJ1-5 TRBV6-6 TGTGCCAGCAGTTCGGGACAGGGGGCCGGCAATCAGCCCCAGCATTTT CASSSGQGAGNQPQHF
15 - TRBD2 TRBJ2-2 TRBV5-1 TGCGCCAGCAGCCAGAGCGGGAGGGCGGCCGGGGAGCTGTTTTTT CASSQSGRAAGELFF
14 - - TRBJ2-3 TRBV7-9 TGTGCCAGCAGCTTTAGTCCGAGGGGGGATACGCAGTATTTT CASSFSPRGDTQYF
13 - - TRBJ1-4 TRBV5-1 TGCGCCAGCAGCTTGGGCCGGGGTGAGAAACTGTTTTTT CASSLGRGEKLFF
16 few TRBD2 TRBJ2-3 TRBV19 TGTGCCAGTAGTTCAGGACTAGCTACCAGCACAGATACGCAGTATTTT CASSSGLATSTDTQYF
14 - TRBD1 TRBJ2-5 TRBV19 TGTGCCACCAGGGACAGGGGCTATCAAGAGACCCAGTACTTC CATRDRGYQETQYF
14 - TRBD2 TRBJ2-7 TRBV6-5 TGTGCCAGCAGTAGGACTAGCGGGCCCTACGAGCAGTACTTC CASSRTSGPYEQYF
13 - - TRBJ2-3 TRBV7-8 TGTGCCAGCAGCTTAGATTACGGGGGTACGCAGTATTTT CASSLDYGGTQYF
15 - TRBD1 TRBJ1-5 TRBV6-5 TGTGCCAGCAATCCAACGGGTCAGGGGGCCCAGCCCCAGCATTTT CASNPTGQGAQPQHF
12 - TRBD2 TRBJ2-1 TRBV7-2 TGTGCCAGCAGTCCTCCGGGACTAGAGCAGTTCTTC CASSPPGLEQFF
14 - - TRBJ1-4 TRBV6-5 TGTGCCAGCAGCGGGCTTGGGGCCTCAGAAAAACTGTTTTTT CASSGLGASEKLFF
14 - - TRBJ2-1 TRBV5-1 TGCGCCAGCAGCTTGACTACCTCCTACAATGAGCAGTTCTTC CASSLTTSYNEQFF
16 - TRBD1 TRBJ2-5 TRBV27 TGTGCCAGCAGTTTAGCCCCCGGACAGGGTTGGGAGACCCAGTACTTC CASSLAPGQGWETQYF
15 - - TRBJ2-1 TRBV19 TGTGCCAGTAGTATTGACCGAGGGATTGGGAATGAGCAGTTCTTC CASSIDRGIGNEQFF
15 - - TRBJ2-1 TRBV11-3 TGTGCCAGCAGCCCTAGGCCGGGGGTATACAATGAGCAGTTCTTC CASSPRPGVYNEQFF
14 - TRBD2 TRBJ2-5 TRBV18 TGTGCCAGCTCACAACTAGCGGGAGAAGAGACCCAGTACTTC CASSQLAGEETQYF
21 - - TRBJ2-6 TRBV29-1 TGCAGCGTAGTGGATACCGGTATCTCGTATGACTTTCTCTCTGGGGCCAACGTCCTGACTTTC CSVVDTGISYDFLSGANVLTF
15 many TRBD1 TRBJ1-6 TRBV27 TGTGCCAGCAGTCAATTCAGGGGGCAGGGTTCACCCCTCCACTTT CASSQFRGQGSPLHF
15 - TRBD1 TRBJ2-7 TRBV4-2 TGTGCCAGCAGCCAAGAACGAGGGGGCGGGTACGAGCAGTACTTC CASSQERGGGYEQYF
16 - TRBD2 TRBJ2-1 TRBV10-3 TGTGCCATCAGCCCCGGACTAGCGGGAGCCAACAATGAGCAGTTCTTC CAISPGLAGANNEQFF
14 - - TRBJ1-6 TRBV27 TGTGCCAGCAACAAAGGACAGATCAATTCACCCCTCCACTTT CASNKGQINSPLHF
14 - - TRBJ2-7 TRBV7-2 TGTGCCAGCAGCTTATTCCAGGCTGGATACGAGCAGTACTTC CASSLFQAGYEQYF
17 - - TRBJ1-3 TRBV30 TGTGCCTGGAGTGGAGGAAAAGGGGGACCCCCTGGAAACACCATATATTTT CAWSGGKGGPPGNTIYF
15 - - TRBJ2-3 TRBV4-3 TGCGCCAGCAGCCAAGAGACTATCAGCACAGATACGCAGTATTTT CASSQETISTDTQYF
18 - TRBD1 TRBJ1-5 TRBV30 TGTGCCTGGAGTGTACCCCTCCACAGGGGGGCGATCAATCAGCCCCAGCATTTT CAWSVPLHRGAINQPQHF